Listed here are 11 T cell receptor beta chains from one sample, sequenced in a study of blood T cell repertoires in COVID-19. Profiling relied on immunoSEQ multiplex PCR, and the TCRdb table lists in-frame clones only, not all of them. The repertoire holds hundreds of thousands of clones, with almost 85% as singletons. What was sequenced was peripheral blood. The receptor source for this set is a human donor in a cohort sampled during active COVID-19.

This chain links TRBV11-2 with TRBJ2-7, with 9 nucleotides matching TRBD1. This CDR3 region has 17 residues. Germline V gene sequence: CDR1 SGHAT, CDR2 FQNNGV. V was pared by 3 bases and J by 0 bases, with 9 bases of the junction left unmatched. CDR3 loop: CASSFRTGASRSYEQYF. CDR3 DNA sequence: TGTGCCAGCAGCTTCCGGACAGGGGCTTCCCGCTCCTACGAGCAGTACTTC. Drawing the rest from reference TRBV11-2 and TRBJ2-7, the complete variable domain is EAGVAQSPRYKIIEKRQSVAFWCNPISGHATLYWYQQILGQGPKLLIQFQNNGVVDDSQLPKDRFSAERLKGVDSTLKIQPAKLEDSAVYLCASSFRTGASRSYEQYFGPGTRLTVT.

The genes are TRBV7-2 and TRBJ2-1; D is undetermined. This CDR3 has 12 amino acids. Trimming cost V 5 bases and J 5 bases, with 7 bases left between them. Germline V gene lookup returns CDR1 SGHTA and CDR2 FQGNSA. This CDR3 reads CASSLRDNEQFF. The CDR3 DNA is TGTGCCAGCAGCCTACGAGACAATGAGCAGTTCTTC.

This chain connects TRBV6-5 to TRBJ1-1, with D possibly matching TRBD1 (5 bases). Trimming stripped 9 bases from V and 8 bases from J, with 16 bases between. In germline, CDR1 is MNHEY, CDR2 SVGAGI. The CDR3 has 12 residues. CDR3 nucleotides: TGTGCCAGTCCTTTTGGGGCGTCGGAAGCTTTCTTT. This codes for CASPFGASEAFF.

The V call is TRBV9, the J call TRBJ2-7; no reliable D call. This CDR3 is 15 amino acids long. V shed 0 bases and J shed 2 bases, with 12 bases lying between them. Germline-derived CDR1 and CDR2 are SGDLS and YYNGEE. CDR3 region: CASSVGGASTYEQYF. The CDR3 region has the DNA TGTGCCAGCAGCGTAGGTGGAGCTAGTACCTACGAGCAGTACTTC.

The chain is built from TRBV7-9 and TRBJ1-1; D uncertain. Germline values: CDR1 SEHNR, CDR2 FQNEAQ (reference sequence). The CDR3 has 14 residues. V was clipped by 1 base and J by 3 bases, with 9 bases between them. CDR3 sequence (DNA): TGTGCCAGCAGCTTAGGGTCAATAGACACTGAAGCTTTCTTT. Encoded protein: CASSLGSIDTEAFF.

The CDR3, as DNA: TGTGCCAGCAGCTTAGTCCAGTGGGACAAAGAGACCCAGTACTTC. Its translation: CASSLVQWDKETQYF. V gene TRBV7-9 combines with J gene TRBJ2-5; possibly TRBD1 for D (6 bases). Trimming removed 1 base from V and 3 bases from J, with 12 bases in between. CDR1 and CDR2 (germline): SEHNR, FQNEAQ (reference sequence). This CDR3 spans 15 amino acids.

DNA for the CDR3: TGTGCCTGGAGTAAACTCGGGACACCATTTAATCAGCCCCAGCATTTT. It codes for CAWSKLGTPFNQPQHF. The genes are TRBV30 and TRBJ1-5, with D possibly being TRBD1 (6 bases). The CDR3 sequence is 16 residues long. The V gene's germline CDR1 is GTSNPN and CDR2 SVGIG (reference sequence). The V and J ends lost 2 bases and 4 bases respectively, with 18 bases between them.

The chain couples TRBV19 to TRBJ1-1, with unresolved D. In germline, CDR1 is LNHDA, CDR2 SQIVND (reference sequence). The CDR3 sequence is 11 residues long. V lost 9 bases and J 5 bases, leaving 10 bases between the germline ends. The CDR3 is CASFSRTEAFF. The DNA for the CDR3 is TGTGCCAGCTTTAGTAGAACTGAAGCTTTCTTT.

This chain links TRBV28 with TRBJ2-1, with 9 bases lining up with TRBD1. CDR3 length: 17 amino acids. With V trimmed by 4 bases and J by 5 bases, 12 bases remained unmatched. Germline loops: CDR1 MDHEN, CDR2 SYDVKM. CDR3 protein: CASSSFYPGQGHNEQFF. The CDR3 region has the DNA TGTGCCAGCAGTTCGTTCTATCCGGGACAGGGTCACAATGAGCAGTTCTTC.

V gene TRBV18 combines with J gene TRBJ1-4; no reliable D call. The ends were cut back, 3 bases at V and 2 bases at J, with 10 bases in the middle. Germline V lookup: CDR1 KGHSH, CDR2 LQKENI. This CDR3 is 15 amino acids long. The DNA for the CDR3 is TGTGCCAGCTCACCCGCAGCACAGACTAATGAAAAACTGTTTTTT. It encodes CASSPAAQTNEKLFF.

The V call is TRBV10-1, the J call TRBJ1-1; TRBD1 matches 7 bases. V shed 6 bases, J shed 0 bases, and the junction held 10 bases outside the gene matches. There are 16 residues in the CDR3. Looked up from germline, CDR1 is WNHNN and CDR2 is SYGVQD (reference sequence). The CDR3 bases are TGCGCCAGCAGCGAAGGACAGGCCTTAATGAACACTGAAGCTTTCTTT. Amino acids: CASSEGQALMNTEAFF.